This TCR beta chain appears in the sequencing data of a study of shared clonotypes between healthy human individuals. V was pared by 0 bases and J by 4 bases, with 8 bases between. CDR1 and CDR2 (germline): SQVTM, ANQGSEA. The CDR3 runs 13 residues. Sequenced by immunoSEQ multiplex PCR; TCRdb stores in-frame clones only, minus some. The data contain more than 900,000 clones, roughly 74% of them seen just once; the ten biggest clones take up roughly 0.55%. The sequencing sample was made of memory CD4+ T cells from PBMCs. Regarding subset: CD45RA-negative fraction. The chain has TRBV29-1 and TRBJ2-3; possibly TRBD2 for D (5 bases). This TCR derives from a man aged 18 to 29 in good health. Some clones in this sample may be carry-over from other donors' samples. The CDR3 loop is CSVEERAPDTQYF. CDR3 DNA sequence: TGCAGCGTTGAAGAGCGGGCCCCAGATACGCAGTATTTT.